The 28 T cell receptor beta chains listed next were all sequenced from one sample in a study of PD-1 blockade in classical Hodgkin lymphoma. Every patient relapsed after autologous stem cell transplantation, and brentuximab vedotin exposure varied. Measured with immunoSEQ multiplex PCR; TCRdb has only the in-frame clones, and not every one. The sample yields about 20,000 clones, roughly 80% seen once. The sequenced sample was peripheral blood mononuclear cells (PBMCs), obtained at baseline. The receptors were sampled from a human donor with classical Hodgkin lymphoma.

The rearrangement uses TRBV4-2 and TRBJ2-2; D uncertain. The V and J ends lost 8 bases and 1 base respectively, with 5 bases between them. CDR1 and CDR2 (germline): LGHNA, YNFKEQ. CDR3 size: 12 residues. CDR3 residues: CASEGNTGELFF. The CDR3 DNA sequence: TGTGCCAGCGAAGGGAACACCGGGGAGCTGTTTTTT.

The chain carries TRBV4-3 and TRBJ1-5, with TRBD1 matching 8 bases. The V gene end was trimmed by 3 bases and the J gene end by 6 bases; junction bases not matched to a gene: 10. The CDR3 length is 16 residues. CDR1 and CDR2 (germline): LGHNA, YSLEER. DNA for the CDR3: TGCGCCAGCAGCCAGAAGGACAGGGATCGGAGTCAGCCCCAGCATTTT. It encodes CASSQKDRDRSQPQHF.

The V call is TRBV9, the J call TRBJ1-1; D is uncertain. The V gene lost 2 bases and the J gene lost 4 bases, with 12 bases spanning the gap. CDR1 SGDLS and CDR2 YYNGEE come from the germline V gene. This CDR3 region has 14 residues. Here the CDR3 reads CASSVGLSGTEAFF. As DNA, the CDR3 is TGTGCCAGCAGCGTCGGACTCTCTGGCACTGAAGCTTTCTTT.

The chain is built from TRBV2 and TRBJ2-2; 8 positions match TRBD2. Germline V gene data show CDR1 as SNHLY and CDR2 as FYNNEI. The CDR3 is made up of 16 amino acids. With 6 bases clipped from V and 5 bases from J, the junction kept 11 bases outside the gene matches. In DNA form, the CDR3 reads TGTGCCAGCAGCGGCTTGAGCGGGGGACGTACCGGGGAGCTGTTTTTT. Its translation is CASSGLSGGRTGELFF.

V is TRBV4-3 and J is TRBJ2-3, with 8 bases that match TRBD2. The CDR3 totals 17 residues. CDR1 is LGHNA and CDR2 is YSLEER in the germline V gene. The junction had 7 bases not matched to a gene; V was cut back by 0 bases and J by 2 bases. The CDR3, as DNA: TGCGCCAGCAGCCAAGATAACGGGCGGGGGGCCACAGATACGCAGTATTTT. Amino acids: CASSQDNGRGATDTQYF.

This chain joins TRBV19 and TRBJ1-1; 7 bases agree with TRBD1. Germline lookup yields CDR1 LNHDA and CDR2 SQIVND (reference sequence). The ends lost 4 bases at V and 4 bases at J; junction bases unmatched: 3. The CDR3 loop spans 13 amino acids. The CDR3 loop reads CASSTQGPTEAFF. CDR3 in DNA: TGTGCCAGTAGTACACAGGGGCCCACTGAAGCTTTCTTT.

The genes are TRBV28 and TRBJ1-2, with TRBD1 matching 7 bases. The trim removed 2 bases at V and 2 bases at J, leaving 14 bases unmatched. CDR3 length: 18 amino acids. Per the germline V gene, CDR1 is MDHEN and CDR2 is SYDVKM. As DNA, the CDR3 is TGTGCCAGCAGTTTACCCCCCCGGGCAGGGGGGATAAACTATGGCTACACCTTC. It encodes CASSLPPRAGGINYGYTF.

V and J are TRBV12-5 and TRBJ2-7; D is uncertain. Germline CDR1 LGHNT, CDR2 FRNRAP. The CDR3 extends over 14 amino acids. The V end was cut by 5 bases, the J end by 0 bases, with 11 bases between. The CDR3 DNA reads TGTGCTAGTGGTCCTCTGACTCGCTCCTACGAGCAGTACTTC. Its translation is CASGPLTRSYEQYF.

The V call is TRBV19, the J call TRBJ2-2, with 8 bases aligning to TRBD1. Germline CDR1 LNHDA, CDR2 SQIVND (reference sequence). Losses at the gene ends were 6 bases for V and 4 bases for J; bases not matched to a gene: 7. The CDR3 runs to 15 residues. DNA for the CDR3: TGTGCCAGTAGGGCAACAGGGGGTACCACCGGGGAGCTGTTTTTT. The encoded protein is CASRATGGTTGELFF. The complete variable domain, with remaining parts taken from reference TRBV19 and TRBJ2-2, reads DGGITQSPKYLFRKEGQNVTLSCEQNLNHDAMYWYRQDPGQGLRLIYYSQIVNDFQKGDIAEGYSVSREKKESFPLTVTSAQKNPTAFYLCASRATGGTTGELFFGEGSRLTVL.

The V gene is TRBV9, the J gene TRBJ2-7; 7 nucleotides align to TRBD2. CDR3 length: 13 amino acids. The V gene end was trimmed by 0 bases and the J gene end by 6 bases; junction bases not matched to a gene: 3. In germline, CDR1 is SGDLS, CDR2 YYNGEE. The CDR3: CASSVAGGVEQYF. The CDR3 nucleotides are TGTGCCAGCAGCGTAGCGGGGGGAGTCGAGCAGTACTTC.

The chain employs TRBV6-5 and TRBJ2-7; TRBD1 matches at 7 bases. After removal of 6 bases from V and 2 bases from J, the junction contained 7 bases not matched to a gene. In germline, CDR1 is MNHEY, CDR2 SVGAGI. The CDR3 runs 14 residues. The CDR3 spells CASSPGGQPYEQYF. CDR3 nucleotides: TGTGCCAGCAGCCCAGGGGGTCAGCCCTACGAGCAGTACTTC.

The chain combines TRBV6-5 with TRBJ2-7, with TRBD2 matching over 8 bases. The CDR3 has 14 residues. With 6 bases clipped from V and 1 base from J, the junction kept 5 bases outside the gene matches. The germline V gene encodes CDR1 MNHEY and CDR2 SVGAGI. DNA of the CDR3: TGTGCCAGCAGCCAGACTAGCGAATCCTACGAGCAGTACTTC. It codes for CASSQTSESYEQYF.

J is TRBJ2-5 and V is TRBV7-6; 7 positions agree with TRBD1. CDR1 SGHVS and CDR2 FNYEAQ come from the germline V gene. This CDR3 has 15 residues. Trimming removed 1 base from V and 5 bases from J; junction bases left unmatched: 7. CDR3 region: CASSLDVGTEETQYF. The CDR3 DNA follows: TGTGCCAGCAGCTTAGATGTCGGGACAGAGGAGACCCAGTACTTC.

This chain links TRBV20-1 with TRBJ2-4; 8 bases are shared with TRBD1. CDR1 and CDR2 (germline): DFQATT, SNEGSKA (reference sequence). The CDR3 is 11 residues long. V lost 5 bases, J lost 12 bases, and 6 bases stayed unmatched. CDR3 coding DNA: TGCAGTGCTTTGACAGGGGCCGCTCAGTACTTC. The encoded protein is CSALTGAAQYF.

For the CDR3, the DNA is TGTGCCAGCAGCACAGCCCCGACTCTTCAAGAGACCCAGTACTTC. Protein product: CASSTAPTLQETQYF. The chain joins TRBV9 to TRBJ2-5, with D hard to call. The CDR3 has 15 amino acids. Trimming shortened V by 4 bases and J by 2 bases, and 15 bases separated the two germline ends. CDR1 and CDR2 (germline): SGDLS, YYNGEE.

This chain's CDR3 is CASSRLQGREAFF. Here the CDR3 DNA reads TGTGCCAGCAGCCGACTCCAGGGCCGGGAAGCTTTCTTT. The rearrangement uses TRBV7-2 and TRBJ1-1; possible D gene TRBD1, 5 bases. Per germline, CDR1 SGHTA and CDR2 FQGNSA. The CDR3 contains 13 residues. The V end lost 5 bases, the J end lost 8 bases, and 15 bases lay between the germline ends.

This chain uses TRBV28 with TRBJ1-5; a possible D gene is TRBD1 (5 bases). Trimming left V 3 bases short and J 0 bases short, with 9 bases between. Looked up from germline, CDR1 is MDHEN and CDR2 is SYDVKM. CDR3 length equals 15 residues. CDR3: CASSFSGTSNQPQHF. The CDR3 DNA follows: TGTGCCAGCAGTTTCTCAGGGACTAGCAATCAGCCCCAGCATTTT.

About this clone: The junction departs from the called germline gene at one end, perhaps through a read error. This chain joins TRBV19 and TRBJ1-2; the D is unclear. Germline lookup yields CDR1 LNHDA and CDR2 SQIVND (reference sequence). The CDR3 consists of 11 residues. The CDR3 bases are TGTGCCAGTAGTGTAGACCTTTCCTACACCTTC. Protein: CASSVDLSYTF.

V usage is TRBV6-5 and J usage is TRBJ2-5, with 7 bases fitting TRBD1. V lost 2 bases and J lost 9; bases outside the gene matches: 9. The CDR3 sequence is 14 residues long. Germline CDR1 MNHEY, CDR2 SVGAGI. CDR3 sequence (DNA): TGTGCCAGCAGTTACAACCCACAGGGGTTATCCCAGTACTTC. Translation: CASSYNPQGLSQYF.

V gene TRBV28 combines with J gene TRBJ2-7; 7 nucleotides align to TRBD2. CDR1 and CDR2 from the germline V gene are MDHEN and SYDVKM. The ends lost 6 bases at V and 9 bases at J; junction bases unmatched: 17. The CDR3 has 15 amino acids. The CDR3 is CASSSVNQRGWGQYF. CDR3 nucleotide sequence: TGTGCCAGCAGCTCCGTTAATCAGCGGGGCTGGGGGCAGTACTTC.

The chain carries TRBV2 and TRBJ2-7; D gene ambiguous. Germline V gene sequence: CDR1 SNHLY, CDR2 FYNNEI. The CDR3 consists of 13 residues. Between the trimmed V and J ends, which lost 4 bases and 2 bases, there was a span of 9 bases. Here the CDR3 reads CASSGGSPYEQYF. The CDR3 nucleotides read TGTGCCAGCAGTGGAGGTAGTCCCTACGAGCAGTACTTC.

This rearrangement joins TRBV5-4 to TRBJ2-3; 9 positions agree with TRBD2. Trimming took 5 bases from V and 6 from J; bases not matched to a gene: 7. Germline V lookup: CDR1 SGHNT, CDR2 YYREEE (reference sequence). This CDR3 region has 14 residues. CDR3 protein: CASSPGTSPDTQYF. The CDR3 DNA is TGTGCCAGCAGTCCCGGGACTAGCCCCGATACGCAGTATTTT.

CDR3 loop: CASSGLEGTGELFF. CDR3 in DNA: TGTGCCAGCAGTGGGCTAGAGGGCACCGGGGAGCTGTTTTTT. The chain recombines TRBV2 with TRBJ2-2; D is perhaps TRBD2 (5 bases). The germline V gene encodes CDR1 SNHLY and CDR2 FYNNEI. Trimming removed 4 bases from V and 4 bases from J, with 10 bases in between. This CDR3 has 14 amino acids.

This clone was seen a handful of times. The V and J genes are TRBV7-9 and TRBJ1-2; unclear D gene. CDR3 length equals 15 residues. With 0 bases removed from V and 5 bases from J, the gap between germline ends came to 13 bases. Germline V CDR1 and CDR2: SEHNR, FQNEAQ (reference sequence). CDR3 nucleotides: TGTGCCAGCAGCTTAGCCCGGACTGAGGATTATGGCTACACCTTC. Residues: CASSLARTEDYGYTF.

The rearrangement links TRBV9 to TRBJ2-3; 8 bases are shared with TRBD2. The length of the CDR3 is 15 residues. V lost 0 bases and J lost 4; bases outside the gene matches: 4. CDR1 SGDLS and CDR2 YYNGEE come from the germline V gene. In nucleotides, the CDR3 is TGTGCCAGCAGCGTAGGGCGGGGGGTTTCAGATACGCAGTATTTT. This gives the protein CASSVGRGVSDTQYF.

V and J are TRBV20-1 and TRBJ1-1; 7 bases are a match to TRBD1. Trimming at V came to 5 bases and at J to 11 bases, leaving 8 bases not matched to a gene. There are 11 residues in the CDR3. In germline, CDR1 is DFQATT, CDR2 SNEGSKA (reference sequence). Here the CDR3 DNA reads TGCAGTGCTCACCCGACAGGGTGGGCTTTCTTT. Amino acids: CSAHPTGWAFF.

The chain employs TRBV4-3 and TRBJ2-3, with TRBD1 matching over 7 bases. CDR3 length: 16 residues. Losses at the gene ends were 3 bases for V and 10 bases for J; bases not matched to a gene: 16. CDR1 LGHNA and CDR2 YSLEER come from the germline V gene. The CDR3 DNA is TGCGCCAGCAGCCACACGGGACAGCTAGGTCCACGGGCGCAGTATTTT. It specifies CASSHTGQLGPRAQYF.

In DNA, the CDR3 is TGTGCCAGCAGCTTAGTGGCAGGAGATTACAATGAGCAGTTCTTC. This codes for CASSLVAGDYNEQFF. The J gene is TRBJ2-1, the V gene TRBV11-1; D is uncertain. The germline gives CDR1 SGHAT, CDR2 FQDESV (reference sequence). Between the trimmed V and J ends, which lost 1 base and 4 bases, there was a span of 11 bases. This CDR3 has 15 amino acids.